The sequence of this T cell receptor (beta chain) was determined in a study of T-cell reconstitution after alpha-beta-depleted transplantation in children. In germline, CDR1 is MNHEY, CDR2 SVGAGI. The CDR3 extends over 18 amino acids. The V gene end was trimmed by 4 bases and the J gene end by 7 bases; junction bases not matched to a gene: 17. About this clonotype itself: Its cognate antigen is unknown.

A TCRbeta library incorporating unique molecular identifiers was prepared. One entry per CDR3 protein, called by TCRdb with MiXCR from the PCR reads. The sample has about 580,000 distinct CDR3 sequences; roughly 23% are singletons. Study-level findings and limits: T-cell numbers and diversity one year post-transplant derived largely from freshly generated T cells. The high TCRbeta diversity at day 60 in some patients came from surviving recipient T cells and thymic progenitors.

The sequence derives from a boy in the first two years of life who had a stem cell transplant for acute myeloid leukemia, so the T cells may come from the graft donor. The source was PBMCs, mostly from graft donor cells, collected 360 days after TCRalphabeta/CD19-depleted stem cell transplant. The chain employs TRBV6-5 and TRBJ2-1, with 9 bases fitting TRBD2. For the CDR3, the DNA is TGTGCCAGCAGTTCTCTACCCTTTGTCCCAGCGGGGGGAAATGAGCAGTTCTTC. It encodes CASSSLPFVPAGGNEQFF.